Sequencing of this TCR beta chain was carried out in a study of T cell responses to AZD1222 COVID-19 vaccine (dated by TCRdb to the early 2020s). About the full investigation: AZD1222 recipients whose second dose came at about 4 weeks and those whose second dose came at about 12 weeks were combined into one group, since spike-specific TCR depth and breadth did not differ between the two schedules. A total of under 250 trial participants underwent TCR sequencing, of whom 207 had received two doses of AZD1222 and approximately 25 had received two doses of the MenACWY control vaccine. Trial participants were enrolled into age subgroups of 18-55, 56-69 and 70-plus years, which contained around 150, 28 and 57 TCR-sequenced participants, respectively.

The sample's time point label is to be understood as: baseline before first vaccination. Vaccinee samples came from UK trials COV001 and COV002, including a single-blind randomized controlled phase 2/3 trial of AZD1222 (ChAdOx1 nCoV-19) in healthy adults. For TCRbeta chain sequencing, PBMC samples from trial participants were taken at day 0 and at day 28 after the second dose. The CDR3 regions of human TCRbeta chains were subjected to immunosequencing. Under the source paper's analysis protocol: TCRs in the repertoires were compared against a reference library of SARS-CoV-2-specific TCRs that had been generated with the MIRA antigen-specificity platform. Breadth was defined as the fraction of unique TCRs that were SARS-CoV-2-associated. Depth was defined as the fraction of total T cells that were SARS-CoV-2-associated. Using the MIRA data, each spike-specific TCR was assigned both to the spike region to which the TCR was reactive and to a CD4 or CD8 class. Log10-transformed breadth and depth values were compared by one-way ANOVA with Sidak's multiple comparisons tests. This is the immuneACCESS table as TCRdb keeps it, with only in-frame sequences that have V and J called. A part of the clones is gone; compared with another copy, unresolved V genes explain less than half, and the rest is unexplained. Clone size and the V and J calls come from that table; the DNA yielded D and trimming. This sample lists roughly 180,000 clones; approximately 90% were detected once. The ten top clones hold approximately 3% of the sample.

Study-wide findings and limitations: After two AZD1222 doses, both the breadth and the depth of spike-specific TCRs were significantly higher than at day 0 and than in MenACWY recipients. In the small 56-69-year group, the increase in depth fell short of significance, most likely because of low power. Conclusions about previously exposed vaccinees are limited because only five to seven AZD1222 recipients were SARS-CoV-2 seropositive at baseline. Because no day 14 peak-response samples were available, repertoires were characterized only after the peak T cell response. Nearly half of unique spike-specific TCRs reportedly recognized epitopes outside regions mutated in the B.1.351 and B.1.1.7 variants. Vaccine-associated CD4 TCRs spanned the whole spike protein, with dominant responses in regions 160-218 and 743-854. Most participants were white British and females outnumbered males, and the authors suggested that clonal diversity may have been underestimated.

Reading the germline V gene gives CDR1 SGHTA and CDR2 FQGNSA. The CDR3 spans 15 residues, from the cysteine through the phenylalanine. Only the CDR3 part of the read is kept: 45 bases, read in frame from the first base. A distance of 17 bases separates the germline ends of V and J, which lose 5 bases and 4 bases respectively. This clone was picked up a small number of times. Its specific antigen is unknown. Base qualities are not at hand, and no much larger clone is one base apart. This TCR came from an adult in good health. The sequence links TRBV7-2 to TRBJ1-2, and the D gene may be TRBD1, 6 bases matching. The sequencing used peripheral blood, collected on day 0 of AZD1222 vaccination. The CDR3 protein: CASSPGGGAIYGYTF. In nucleotide form, the sequence is TGTGCCAGCAGCCCGGGGGGGGGCGCAATCTATGGCTACACCTTC.